This T cell receptor beta chain appears in the sequencing data of a study of shared clonotypes between healthy human individuals. Using immunoSEQ multiplex PCR, the repertoire was profiled, and TCRdb retains in-frame clones only, with some absent. The profile shows roughly 2,000,000 clones, approximately 95% of them singletons. The naive CD8 fraction comprised CD45RO-negative cells positively selected for CCR7 and excluded terminally differentiated effector memory CD45RA+ cells. In regard to this clone: The same CDR3 can be traced to other DNA sequences in this sample.

Trimming shortened V by 2 bases and J by 5 bases, and 6 bases separated the two germline ends. This CDR3 region has 12 residues. The V gene's germline CDR1 is SGHNT and CDR2 YYREEE (reference sequence). Input material: naive CD8+ T cells sorted from blood. The rearrangement uses TRBV5-4 and TRBJ2-3; D is uncertain. The sequence was collected from a man younger than 35 in good health. The chain's CDR3 is CASSLAGDTQYF. Here the CDR3 DNA reads TGTGCCAGCAGCTTAGCCGGAGATACGCAGTATTTT.